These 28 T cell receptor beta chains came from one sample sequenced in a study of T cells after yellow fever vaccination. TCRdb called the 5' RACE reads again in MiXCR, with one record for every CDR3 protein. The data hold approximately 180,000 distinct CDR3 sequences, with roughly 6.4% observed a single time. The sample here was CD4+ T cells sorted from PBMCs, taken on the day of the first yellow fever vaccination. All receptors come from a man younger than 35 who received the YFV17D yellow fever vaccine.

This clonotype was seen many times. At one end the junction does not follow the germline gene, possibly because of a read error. The CDR3 region has the DNA TGTGCCAGCAGCTTATTGGGCGGAGAGACCCATTACTTC. Encoded protein: CASSLLGGETHYF. The chain recombines TRBV7-8 with TRBJ2-5; D gene uncertain. Germline V CDR1 and CDR2: SGHVS, FQNEAQ. The CDR3 has 13 residues.

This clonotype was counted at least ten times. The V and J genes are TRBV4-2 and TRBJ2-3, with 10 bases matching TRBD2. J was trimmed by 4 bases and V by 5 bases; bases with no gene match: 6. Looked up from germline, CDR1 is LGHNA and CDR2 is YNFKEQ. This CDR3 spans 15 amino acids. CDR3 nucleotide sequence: TGTGCCAGCAGCGGATCAGCGGGGGGGCCAGATACGCAGTATTTT. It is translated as CASSGSAGGPDTQYF.

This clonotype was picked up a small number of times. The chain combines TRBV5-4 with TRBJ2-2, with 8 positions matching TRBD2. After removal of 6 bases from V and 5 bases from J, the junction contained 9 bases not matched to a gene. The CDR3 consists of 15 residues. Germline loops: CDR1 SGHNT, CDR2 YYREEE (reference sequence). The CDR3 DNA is TGTGCCAGCACCCATAGCGGGGATCTGACCGGGGAGCTGTTTTTT. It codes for CASTHSGDLTGELFF.

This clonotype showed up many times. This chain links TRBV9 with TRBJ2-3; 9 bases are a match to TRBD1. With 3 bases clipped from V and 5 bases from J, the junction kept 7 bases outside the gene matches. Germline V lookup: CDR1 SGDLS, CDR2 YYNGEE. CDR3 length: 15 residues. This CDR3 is CASSAEQGAVDTQYF. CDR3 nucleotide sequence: TGTGCCAGCAGCGCCGAACAGGGGGCTGTAGATACGCAGTATTTT. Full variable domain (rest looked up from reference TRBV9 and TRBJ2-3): DSGVTQTPKHLITATGQRVTLRCSPRSGDLSVYWYQQSLDQGLQFLIQYYNGEERAKGNILERFSAQQFPDLHSELNLSSLELGDSALYFCASSAEQGAVDTQYFGPGTRLTVL.

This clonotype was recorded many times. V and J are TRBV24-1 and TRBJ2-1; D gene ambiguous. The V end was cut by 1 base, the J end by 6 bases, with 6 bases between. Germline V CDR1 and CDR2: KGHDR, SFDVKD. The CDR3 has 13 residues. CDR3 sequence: CATSDFSSNEQFF. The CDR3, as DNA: TGTGCCACCAGTGATTTTAGCTCCAATGAGCAGTTCTTC.

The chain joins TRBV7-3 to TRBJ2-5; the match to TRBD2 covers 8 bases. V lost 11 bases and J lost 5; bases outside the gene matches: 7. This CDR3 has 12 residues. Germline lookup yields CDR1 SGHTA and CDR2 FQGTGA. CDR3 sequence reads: CARYRGGETQYF. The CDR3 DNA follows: TGTGCCCGTTACCGGGGGGGGGAGACCCAGTACTTC.

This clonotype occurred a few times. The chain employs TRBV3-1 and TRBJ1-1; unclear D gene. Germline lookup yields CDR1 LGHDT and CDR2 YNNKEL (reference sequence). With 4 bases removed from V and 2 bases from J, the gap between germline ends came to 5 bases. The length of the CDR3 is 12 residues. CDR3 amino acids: CASSLINTEAFF. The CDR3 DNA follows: TGTGCCAGCAGCCTAATAAACACTGAAGCTTTCTTT.

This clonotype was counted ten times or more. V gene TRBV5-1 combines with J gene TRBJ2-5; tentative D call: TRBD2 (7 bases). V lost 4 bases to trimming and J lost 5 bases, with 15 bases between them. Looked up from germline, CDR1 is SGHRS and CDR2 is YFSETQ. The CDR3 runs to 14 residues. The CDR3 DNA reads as TGCGCCAGCAGCGCCGGGGGGCTCGGTGAGACCCAGTACTTC. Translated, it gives CASSAGGLGETQYF.

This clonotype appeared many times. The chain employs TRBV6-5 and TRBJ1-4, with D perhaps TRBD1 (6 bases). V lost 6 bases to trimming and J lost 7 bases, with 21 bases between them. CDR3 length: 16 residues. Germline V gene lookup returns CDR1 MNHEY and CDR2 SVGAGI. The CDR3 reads CASSRDRPRLGEKLFF. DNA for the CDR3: TGTGCCAGCAGCCGCGACAGGCCCAGACTCGGTGAAAAACTGTTTTTT.

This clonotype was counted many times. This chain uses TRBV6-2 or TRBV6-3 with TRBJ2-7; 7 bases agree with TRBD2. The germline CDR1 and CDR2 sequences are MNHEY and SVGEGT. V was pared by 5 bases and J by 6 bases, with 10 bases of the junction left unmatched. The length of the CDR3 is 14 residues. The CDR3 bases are TGTGCCAGCAGTCCGGGGACTAACTACGGCGAGCAGTACGTC. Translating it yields CASSPGTNYGEQYV.

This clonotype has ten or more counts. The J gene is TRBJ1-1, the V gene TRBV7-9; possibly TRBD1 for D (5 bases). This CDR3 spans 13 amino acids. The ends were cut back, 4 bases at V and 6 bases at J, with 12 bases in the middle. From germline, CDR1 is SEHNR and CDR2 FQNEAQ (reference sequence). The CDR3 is CASSSGIYPEAFF. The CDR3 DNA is TGTGCCAGCAGCTCAGGGATATATCCTGAAGCTTTCTTT.

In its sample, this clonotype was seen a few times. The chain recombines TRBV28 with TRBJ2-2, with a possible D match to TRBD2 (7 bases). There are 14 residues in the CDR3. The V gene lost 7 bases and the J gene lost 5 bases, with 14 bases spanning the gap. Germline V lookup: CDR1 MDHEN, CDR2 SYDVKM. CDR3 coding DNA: TGTGCCAGCATGGGGGGGCCCCTTACCGGGGAGCTGTTTTTT. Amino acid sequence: CASMGGPLTGELFF.

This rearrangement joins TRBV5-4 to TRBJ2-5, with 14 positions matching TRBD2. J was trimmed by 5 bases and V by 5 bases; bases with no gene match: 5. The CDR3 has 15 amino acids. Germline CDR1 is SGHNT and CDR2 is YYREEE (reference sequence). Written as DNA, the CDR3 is TGTGCCAGCAGGGCGACTAGCGGGGGGGTTGAGACCCAGTACTTC. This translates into CASRATSGGVETQYF.

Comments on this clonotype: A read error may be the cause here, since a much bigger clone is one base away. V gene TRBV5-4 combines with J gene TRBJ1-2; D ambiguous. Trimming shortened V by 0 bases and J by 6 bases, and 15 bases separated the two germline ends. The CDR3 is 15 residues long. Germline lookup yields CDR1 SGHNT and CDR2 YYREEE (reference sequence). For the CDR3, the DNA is TGTGCCAGCAGCTTGGAATCCAGTGGGCGAAATGGCTACACCTTC. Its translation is CASSLESSGRNGYTF.

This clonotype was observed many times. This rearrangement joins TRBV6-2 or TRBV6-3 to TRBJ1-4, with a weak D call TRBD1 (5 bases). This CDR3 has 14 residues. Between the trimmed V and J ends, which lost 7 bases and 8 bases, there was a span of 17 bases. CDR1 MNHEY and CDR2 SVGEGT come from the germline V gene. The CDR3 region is CASKFGALVEKLFF. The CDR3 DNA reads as TGTGCCAGCAAGTTCGGGGCCTTGGTAGAAAAACTGTTTTTT.

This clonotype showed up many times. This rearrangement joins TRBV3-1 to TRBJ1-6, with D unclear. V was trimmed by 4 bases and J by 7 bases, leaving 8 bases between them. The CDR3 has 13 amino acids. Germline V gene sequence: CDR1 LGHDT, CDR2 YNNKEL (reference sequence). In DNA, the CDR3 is TGTGCCAGCAGCCCTTTTGAGAATTCACCCCTCCACTTT. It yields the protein CASSPFENSPLHF.

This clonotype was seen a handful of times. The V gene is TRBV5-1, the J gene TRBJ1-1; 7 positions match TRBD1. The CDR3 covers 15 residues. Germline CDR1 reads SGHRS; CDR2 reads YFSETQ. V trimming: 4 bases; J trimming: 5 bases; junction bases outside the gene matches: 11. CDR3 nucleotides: TGCGCCAGCAGCAGACAGGGCCGTGGGGAAACTGAAGCTTTCTTT. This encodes CASSRQGRGETEAFF.

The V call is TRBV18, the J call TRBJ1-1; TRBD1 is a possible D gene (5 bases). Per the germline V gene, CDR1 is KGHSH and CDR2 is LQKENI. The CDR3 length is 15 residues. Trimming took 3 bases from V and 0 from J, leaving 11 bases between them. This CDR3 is CASSPRGIMNTEAFF. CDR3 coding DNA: TGTGCCAGCTCACCTCGGGGGATAATGAACACTGAAGCTTTCTTT. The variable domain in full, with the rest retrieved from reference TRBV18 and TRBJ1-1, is NAGVMQNPRHLVRRRGQEARLRCSPMKGHSHVYWYRQLPEEGLKFMVYLQKENIIDESGMPKERFSAEFPKEGPSILRIQQVVRGDSAAYFCASSPRGIMNTEAFFGQGTRLTVV.

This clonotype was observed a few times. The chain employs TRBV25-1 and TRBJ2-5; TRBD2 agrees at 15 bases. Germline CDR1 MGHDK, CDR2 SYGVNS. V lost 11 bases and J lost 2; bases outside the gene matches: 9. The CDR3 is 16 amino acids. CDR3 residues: CAAGGGLAGGQETQYF. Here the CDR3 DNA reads TGTGCCGCCGGGGGGGGACTAGCGGGGGGTCAAGAGACCCAGTACTTC.

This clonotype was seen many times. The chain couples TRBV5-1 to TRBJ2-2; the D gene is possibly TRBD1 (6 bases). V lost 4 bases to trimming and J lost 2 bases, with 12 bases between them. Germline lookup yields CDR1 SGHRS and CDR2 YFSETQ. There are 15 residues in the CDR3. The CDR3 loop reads CASSAPQGNTGELFF. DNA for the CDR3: TGCGCCAGCAGCGCGCCACAGGGAAACACCGGGGAGCTGTTTTTT.

CDR3 sequence (DNA): TGCAGTGCTAGAATCGTGGTACAGGGCTTAGGGGAGCAGTTCTTC. It codes for CSARIVVQGLGEQFF. The chain has TRBV20-1 and TRBJ2-7, with TRBD1 as a possible D gene (6 bases). The end of the DNA aligns better with TRBJ2-1, so the J call may be wrong. Germline CDR1 DFQATT, CDR2 SNEGSKA (reference sequence). The CDR3 has 15 amino acids.

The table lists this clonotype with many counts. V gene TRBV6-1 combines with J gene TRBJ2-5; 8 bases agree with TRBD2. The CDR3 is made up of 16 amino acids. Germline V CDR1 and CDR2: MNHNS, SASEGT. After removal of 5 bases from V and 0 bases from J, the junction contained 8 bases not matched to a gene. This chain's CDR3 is CASSPAGDPYQETQYF. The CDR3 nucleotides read TGTGCCAGCAGTCCAGCGGGGGACCCGTACCAAGAGACCCAGTACTTC.

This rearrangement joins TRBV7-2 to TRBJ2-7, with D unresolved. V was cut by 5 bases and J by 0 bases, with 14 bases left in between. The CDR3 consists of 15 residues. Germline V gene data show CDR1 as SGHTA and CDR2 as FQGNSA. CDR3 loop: CASSGRSRSSYEQYV. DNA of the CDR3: TGTGCCAGCAGCGGTCGGTCTAGAAGCTCCTACGAGCAGTACGTC.

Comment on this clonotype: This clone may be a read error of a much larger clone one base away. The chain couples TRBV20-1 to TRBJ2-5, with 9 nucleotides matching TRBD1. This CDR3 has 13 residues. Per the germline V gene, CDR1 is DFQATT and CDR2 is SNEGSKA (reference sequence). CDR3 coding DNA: TGCAGTGCTCCGGACAGGGGTCGAGAGACCCACTACTTC. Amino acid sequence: CSAPDRGRETHYF.

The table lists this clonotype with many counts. As DNA, the CDR3 is TGCGCCAGCAGCCCTGGGACAGGGGGAACTGAAGCTTTCTTT. It specifies CASSPGTGGTEAFF. This rearrangement joins TRBV5-1 to TRBJ1-1; 11 nucleotides match TRBD1. The CDR3 is made up of 14 amino acids. Germline CDR1 reads SGHRS; CDR2 reads YFSETQ. J was trimmed by 5 bases and V by 4 bases; bases with no gene match: 4.

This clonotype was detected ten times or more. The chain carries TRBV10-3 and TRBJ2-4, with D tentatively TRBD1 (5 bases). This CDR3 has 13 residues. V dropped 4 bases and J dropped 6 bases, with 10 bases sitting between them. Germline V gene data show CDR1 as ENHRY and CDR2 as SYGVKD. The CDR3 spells CAISGQSLNIQYF. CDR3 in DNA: TGTGCCATCAGTGGACAGAGTTTAAACATTCAGTACTTC.

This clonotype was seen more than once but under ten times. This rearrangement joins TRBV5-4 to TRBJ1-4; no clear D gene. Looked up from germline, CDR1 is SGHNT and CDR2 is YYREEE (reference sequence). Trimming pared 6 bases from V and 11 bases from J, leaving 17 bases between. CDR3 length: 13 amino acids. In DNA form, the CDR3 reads TGTGCCAGCACCACCGACGGAAACGGTAAACTGTTTTTT. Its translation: CASTTDGNGKLFF.

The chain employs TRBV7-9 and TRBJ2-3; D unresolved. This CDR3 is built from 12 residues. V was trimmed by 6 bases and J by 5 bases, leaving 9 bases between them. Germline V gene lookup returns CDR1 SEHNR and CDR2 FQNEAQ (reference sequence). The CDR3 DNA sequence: TGTGCCAGCAGTCCGGACGGAGATACGCAGTATTTT. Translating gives CASSPDGDTQYF.